The sample holds many counts of the clone carrying this T cell receptor beta chain. What it binds is not known. Trimming took 0 bases from V and 1 from J, leaving 16 bases between them. Germline assignment: CDR1 MNHEY and CDR2 SVGEGT. The CDR3 covers 17 residues. Method: immunoSEQ multiplex PCR; TCRdb's copy keeps in-frame clones and lacks some. The repertoire consists of under 15,000 clones, none detected only once. These data originate in a study of T cells after posttransplantation cyclophosphamide. Study results and limitations: Donor CD8+ memory clones often dominated recipient blood repertoires at later times. Blood and skin or GI T cell repertoires showed limited TRB overlap. Recipient CMV seropositivity and CMV reactivation strongly tracked TRB clonality.

This TCR derives from a woman in her thirties or forties in good health, CMV-negative, and a related stem cell transplant donor. The gene calls are TRBV6-2 or TRBV6-3 and TRBJ2-7, with D perhaps given as TRBD1 or TRBD2 (5 bases each). Sequenced: PBMCs. The CDR3 reads CASSYSTVKGGSYEQYF. In DNA, the CDR3 is TGTGCCAGCAGTTACTCGACAGTAAAAGGAGGTTCCTACGAGCAGTACTTC.